The next 7 T cell receptor beta chains were all read from a single sample in a study of blood T cell repertoires in COVID-19. Some clones are missing from TCRdb's copy, which holds only in-frame ones; the method was immunoSEQ multiplex PCR. The sample consists of roughly 180,000 clones, 84% of them appearing once. Sequencing was done on a sample of peripheral blood. The receptor set was obtained from a man in his forties or fifties who had recovered from COVID-19.

This clone is a singleton in its sample. This chain connects TRBV2 to TRBJ2-1; 13 nucleotides match TRBD2. Per the germline V gene, CDR1 is SNHLY and CDR2 is FYNNEI. The junction had 12 bases not matched to a gene; V was cut back by 3 bases and J by 10 bases. The length of the CDR3 is 17 residues. In DNA, the CDR3 is TGTGCCAGCAGTGATGGACTAGCGGGGGAACCCCGCAGAGAGCAGTTCTTC. Encoded protein: CASSDGLAGEPRREQFF.

The chain combines TRBV18 with TRBJ2-3; 7 nucleotides agree with TRBD1. CDR1 and CDR2 from the germline V gene are KGHSH and LQKENI. The V segment lost 6 bases and the J segment 7 bases; nucleotides outside the gene matches: 13. The CDR3 consists of 15 residues. CDR3 loop: CASSRQGGQVNTQYF. The CDR3 bases are TGTGCCAGCTCTCGACAGGGCGGGCAGGTGAATACGCAGTATTTT. Full variable domain (outside the CDR3, taken from reference TRBV18 and TRBJ2-3): NAGVMQNPRHLVRRRGQEARLRCSPMKGHSHVYWYRQLPEEGLKFMVYLQKENIIDESGMPKERFSAEFPKEGPSILRIQQVVRGDSAAYFCASSRQGGQVNTQYFGPGTRLTVL.

The chain carries TRBV4-1 and TRBJ2-5; weak D call: TRBD1 (5 bases). The V gene's germline CDR1 is MGHRA and CDR2 YSYEKL. This CDR3 has 15 residues. Trimming removed 0 bases from V and 5 bases from J, with 13 bases in between. The CDR3 spells CASSQDRAGLETQYF. The CDR3 DNA reads as TGCGCCAGCAGCCAAGATCGGGCAGGGTTGGAGACCCAGTACTTC.

This chain links TRBV9 with TRBJ2-7, with TRBD1 matching 7 bases. V shed 3 bases, J shed 11 bases, and the junction held 11 bases outside the gene matches. Germline CDR1 and CDR2: SGDLS and YYNGEE. This CDR3 contains 13 residues. For the CDR3, the DNA is TGTGCCAGCAGCGACACATACAGGGGAGTAAAGTACTTC. It codes for CASSDTYRGVKYF.

The table lists this clone with a count of one. Distinct nucleotide sequences in the sample also encode this CDR3. The chain joins TRBV9 to TRBJ2-3; TRBD2 agrees at 11 bases. The CDR3 is made up of 15 amino acids. The germline gives CDR1 SGDLS, CDR2 YYNGEE. V dropped 3 bases and J dropped 3; count of bases not matched to a gene: 3. CDR3 nucleotides: TGTGCCAGCAGCGCTACTAGCGGGGGAACAGATACGCAGTATTTT. As protein: CASSATSGGTDTQYF.

The gene calls are TRBV27 and TRBJ2-7, with TRBD2 matching 7 bases. Germline CDR1 is MNHEY and CDR2 is SMNVEV (reference sequence). The CDR3 spans 16 residues. V was clipped by 5 bases and J by 1 base; unmatched bases: 11. The CDR3 loop reads CASSPGLPVGSYEQYF. The CDR3 bases are TGTGCCAGCAGTCCGGGACTACCCGTTGGGTCCTACGAGCAGTACTTC.

The chain recombines TRBV29-1 with TRBJ2-7; TRBD2 agrees at 11 bases. Per the germline V gene, CDR1 is SQVTM and CDR2 is ANQGSEA. The CDR3 is 14 residues long. Trimming cost V 1 base and J 2 bases; bases outside gene matches: 1. The CDR3 coding sequence is TGCAGCGTTGAAGTAGCGGGAGGGGCCTACGAGCAGTACTTC. Translating it yields CSVEVAGGAYEQYF.